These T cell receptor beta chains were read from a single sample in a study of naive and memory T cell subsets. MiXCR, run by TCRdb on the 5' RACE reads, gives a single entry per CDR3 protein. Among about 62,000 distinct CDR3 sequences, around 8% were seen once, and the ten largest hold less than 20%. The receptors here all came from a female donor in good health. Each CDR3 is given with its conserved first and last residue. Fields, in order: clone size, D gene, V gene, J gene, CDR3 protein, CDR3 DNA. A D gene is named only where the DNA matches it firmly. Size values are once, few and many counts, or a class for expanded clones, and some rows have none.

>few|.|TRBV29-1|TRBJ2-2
CSVVVWIGELFF
TGCAGCGTTGTAGTTTGGATCGGGGAGCTGTTTTTT
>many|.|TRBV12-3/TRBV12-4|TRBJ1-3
CASTFGLNTIYF
TGTGCCAGCACTTTTGGGTTAAACACCATATATTTT
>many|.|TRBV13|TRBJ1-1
CASSLAPGEAFF
TGTGCCAGCAGCTTAGCTCCGGGCGAAGCTTTCTTT
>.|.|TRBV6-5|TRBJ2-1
CASTPGDTYNEQFF
TGTGCCAGCACCCCCGGGGACACCTACAATGAGCAGTTCTTC
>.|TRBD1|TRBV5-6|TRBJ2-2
CASSRHGTVNTGELFF
TGTGCCAGCAGCCGTCACGGGACAGTAAACACCGGGGAGCTGTTTTTT
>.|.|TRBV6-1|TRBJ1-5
CASTLPTATNQPQHF
TGTGCCAGCACCCTACCGACAGCCACTAATCAGCCCCAGCATTTT
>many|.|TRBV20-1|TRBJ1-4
CSARDKESGQKLFF
TGCAGTGCTAGAGATAAAGAGTCGGGCCAAAAACTGTTTTTT
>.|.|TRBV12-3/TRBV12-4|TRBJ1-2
CASSLKGVGTDFYGYTF
TGTGCCAGCAGTTTAAAGGGGGTGGGGACCGACTTCTATGGCTACACCTTC
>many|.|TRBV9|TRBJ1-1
CASSAQGSQVNTEAFF
TGTGCCAGCTCTGCCCAGGGCTCCCAAGTGAACACTGAAGCTTTCTTT
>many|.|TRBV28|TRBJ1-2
CASRRGDYGYTF
TGTGCCAGCAGGAGGGGGGACTATGGCTACACCTTC
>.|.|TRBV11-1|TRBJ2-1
CASSQGNEQFF
TGTGCCAGCAGCCAGGGGAATGAGCAGTTCTTC
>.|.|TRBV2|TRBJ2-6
CASRSRSGANVLTF
TGTGCCAGCAGATCTCGCTCTGGGGCCAACGTCCTGACTTTC
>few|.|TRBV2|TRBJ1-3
CASTDRPGSDTIYF
TGTGCCAGCACCGACAGGCCGGGTTCTGACACCATATATTTT
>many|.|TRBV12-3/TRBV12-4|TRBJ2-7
CASSLAPYEQYF
TGTGCCAGCAGTTTGGCCCCCTACGAGCAGTACTTC
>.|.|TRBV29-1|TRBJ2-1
CSVAGNSYNEQFF
TGCAGCGTTGCCGGGAACTCCTACAATGAGCAGTTCTTC
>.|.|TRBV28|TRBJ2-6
CASTNSISGANVLTF
TGTGCCAGCACCAACAGCATCTCTGGGGCCAACGTCCTGACTTTC
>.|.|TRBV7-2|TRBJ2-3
CASSINPMSAAPGTDTQYF
TGTGCCAGCAGCATAAATCCCATGTCGGCGGCCCCCGGCACAGATACGCAGTATTTT
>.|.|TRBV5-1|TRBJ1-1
CASSPRQEVTEAFF
TGCGCCAGCAGCCCCAGACAGGAAGTCACTGAAGCTTTCTTT
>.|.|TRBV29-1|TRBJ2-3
CSVPQTGSETQYF
TGCAGCGTTCCCCAGACAGGATCAGAGACGCAGTATTTT
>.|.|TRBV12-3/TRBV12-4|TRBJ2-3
CASSLVGSTDTQYF
TGTGCCAGCAGTTTGGTGGGGAGCACAGATACGCAGTATTTT
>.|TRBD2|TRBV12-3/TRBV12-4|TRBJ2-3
CASSLRTSGTDTQYF
TGTGCCAGCAGTCTCCGGACTAGCGGCACAGATACGCAGTATTTT
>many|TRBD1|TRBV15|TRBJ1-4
CATRQGREKLFF
TGTGCCACCCGACAGGGGAGGGAAAAACTGTTTTTT
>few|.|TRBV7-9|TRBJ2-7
CASSFRGKAYEQYF
TGTGCCAGCAGCTTCAGGGGTAAGGCCTACGAGCAGTACTTC
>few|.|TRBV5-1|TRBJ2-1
CASSPGQNRVYNEQFF
TGCGCCAGCAGCCCGGGCCAAAACCGCGTCTACAATGAGCAGTTCTTC
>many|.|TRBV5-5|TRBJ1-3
CASTATGTRPISGNTIYF
TGTGCCAGCACAGCTACCGGGACCCGACCCATCTCTGGAAACACCATATATTTT
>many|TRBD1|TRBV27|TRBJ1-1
CASSLQGAWGTEAFF
TGTGCCAGCAGTTTGCAGGGGGCGTGGGGCACTGAAGCTTTCTTT
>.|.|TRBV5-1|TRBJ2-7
CASSLATRPGTYEQYF
TGCGCCAGCAGCTTGGCCACTAGGCCCGGGACCTACGAGCAGTACTTC
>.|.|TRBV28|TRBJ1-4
CASSSPTEGFEKLFF
TGTGCCAGCAGTTCCCCGACAGAGGGTTTTGAAAAACTGTTTTTT
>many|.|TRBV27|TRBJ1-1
CASSLSGGGRMNTEAFF
TGTGCCAGCAGTTTATCTGGCGGGGGGCGGATGAACACTGAAGCTTTCTTT
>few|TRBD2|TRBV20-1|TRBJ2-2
CSARDLASGSVGELFF
TGCAGTGCTAGAGATCTTGCTAGCGGGAGTGTCGGGGAGCTGTTTTTT
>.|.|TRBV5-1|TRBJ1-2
CASSYGSSQGYTF
TGCGCCAGCAGCTACGGGAGCTCACAGGGCTACACCTTC
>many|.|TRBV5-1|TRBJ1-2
CASSLAPVGGGEGYTF
TGCGCCAGCAGCTTGGCCCCTGTAGGTGGGGGTGAAGGCTACACCTTC
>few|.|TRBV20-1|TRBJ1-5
CSARSRIGRDQPQHF
TGCAGTGCTAGAAGCCGGATCGGCAGGGACCAGCCCCAGCATTTT
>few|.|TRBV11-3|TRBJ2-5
CASSLGWETQYF
TGTGCCAGCAGCTTAGGGTGGGAGACCCAGTACTTC
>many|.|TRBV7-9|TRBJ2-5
CASCSVREQETQYF
TGTGCCAGCTGTTCGGTTCGGGAGCAAGAGACCCAGTACTTC
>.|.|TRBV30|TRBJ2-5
CAWSVLLGALETQYF
TGTGCCTGGAGTGTACTGCTAGGCGCACTAGAGACCCAGTACTTC
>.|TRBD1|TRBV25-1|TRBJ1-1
CASSGRTGVNTEAFF
TGTGCCAGCAGTGGCCGGACAGGGGTGAACACTGAAGCTTTCTTT